This TCR beta chain stems from a study of T cell clones after liver transplantation. Background on the study: Three of eight recipients were HCV-positive; others had non-autoimmune, non-viral indications.

Study-wide findings and caveats: The donor-reactive repertoire was only partly measurable in two subjects, lacking donor cells. In most of the 8 subjects, circulating graft-donor-reactive CD4 TCRbeta sequences fell significantly after transplant.

Generated by immunoSEQ multiplex PCR, the TCRdb table keeps only in-frame clones and is missing some. The sample consists of about 24,000 clones, roughly 69% of them appearing once. On this clone itself: Its antigen is undetermined.

Germline loops: CDR1 MRHNA, CDR2 SNTAGT. The CDR3 consists of 12 residues. Trimming left V 3 bases short and J 2 bases short, with 5 bases between. The source of this sequence is a human donor who received a liver transplant. The V call is TRBV6-4, the J call TRBJ2-7; D ambiguous. The source was CD4+ T cells from blood, collected before liver transplant. The chain's CDR3 is CASSDSPYEQYV. The CDR3 DNA reads TGTGCCAGCAGTGATAGTCCCTACGAGCAGTACGTC.